This entry lists 5 T cell receptor beta chains sequenced from one sample in a study of shared clonotypes between healthy human individuals. The naive CD8 population came from CD45RO-negative cells selected for CCR7, without terminally differentiated effector memory CD45RA+ cells. Measured with immunoSEQ multiplex PCR; TCRdb has only the in-frame clones, and not every one. This sample carries approximately 600,000 clones, about 95% of them seen once, and the ten largest clones take about 0.11%. Sequencing input: naive CD8+ T cells sorted from blood. These receptors were obtained from a woman aged 25-40 years in good health.

The chain has TRBV11-2 and TRBJ2-7; 8 positions match TRBD2. Germline V lookup: CDR1 SGHAT, CDR2 FQNNGV. The CDR3 is made up of 15 amino acids. Germline trimming cut 1 base from V and 3 bases from J; bases unmatched to any gene: 5. CDR3 loop: CASSLVAGGVYEQYF. CDR3 coding DNA: TGTGCCAGCAGCTTAGTGGCGGGAGGAGTCTACGAGCAGTACTTC.

The chain couples TRBV5-6 to TRBJ2-7; 10 nucleotides line up with TRBD2. The J segment lost 0 bases and the V segment lost 3 bases, leaving 6 bases of the junction unmatched. The CDR3 spans 16 residues. Looked up from germline, CDR1 is SGHDT and CDR2 is YYEEEE. The CDR3 bases are TGTGCCAGCAGCTACGGACTAGCGGATAACTCCTACGAGCAGTACTTC. Protein sequence: CASSYGLADNSYEQYF.

This chain links TRBV5-4 with TRBJ2-2; TRBD2 matches 8 bases. The CDR3 length is 17 residues. The V and J ends lost 4 bases and 4 bases, in that order; junction bases with no gene match: 12. Per germline, CDR1 SGHNT and CDR2 YYREEE (reference sequence). The CDR3 bases are TGTGCCAGCAGCGGAAGTGGCGGGAGGCCCACCACCGGGGAGCTGTTTTTT. It translates to CASSGSGGRPTTGELFF.

In this sample, this clone turned up a few times. The chain has TRBV7-9 and TRBJ1-2; 7 bases fit TRBD1. There are 13 residues in the CDR3. Per the germline V gene, CDR1 is SEHNR and CDR2 is FQNEAQ (reference sequence). V gave up 5 bases and J gave up 6 bases; unmatched junction bases: 6. CDR3 sequence reads: CASSLRTGNGYTF. CDR3 bases: TGTGCCAGCAGCCTCCGGACAGGAAATGGCTACACCTTC.

This clone has only one observation. The chain joins TRBV7-3 to TRBJ1-1; D call uncertain. Deletions cut 4 bases from V and 2 bases from J, with 8 bases between. The CDR3 has 13 residues. The germline CDR1 and CDR2 sequences are SGHTA and FQGTGA. For the CDR3, the DNA is TGTGCCAGCAGCTCATATGAAAACACTGAAGCTTTCTTT. It specifies CASSSYENTEAFF.